Below are 32 T cell receptor beta chains sequenced from a single sample in a study of T cells in Graves' hyperthyroidism and ophthalmopathy. Template material for amplifying TCR beta CDR3 regions consisted of RNA transcripts. A first-round RT-PCR of the TCR CDR3 used the HTBI primer set. Each CDR3 protein gets one entry after TCRdb re-called the multiplex PCR reads with MiXCR. The repertoire holds around 530,000 distinct CDR3 sequences, with 17% as singletons. The sequenced sample consisted of blood. These receptors were collected from a woman aged 18-30 years with Graves' ophthalmopathy.

The V call is TRBV27, the J call TRBJ2-2, with unresolved D. CDR1 MNHEY and CDR2 SMNVEV come from the germline V gene (reference sequence). The CDR3 is 13 amino acids. V lost 5 bases and J 4 bases, leaving 8 bases between the germline ends. CDR3 sequence reads: CASSPDVTGELFF. The CDR3 DNA sequence: TGTGCCAGCAGTCCAGATGTCACCGGGGAGCTGTTTTTT.

Ten or more counts support this clonotype. The chain uses TRBV3-1 and TRBJ2-3; TRBD1 might be the D (5 bases). Trimming stripped 4 bases from V and 6 bases from J, with 17 bases between. CDR1 and CDR2 (germline): LGHDT, YNNKEL (reference sequence). This CDR3 spans 15 amino acids. DNA for the CDR3: TGTGCCAGCAGCCCAAGCAGGGCCGGTTTGGATACGCAGTATTTT. Amino acid sequence: CASSPSRAGLDTQYF.

This clonotype was counted a few times. The chain uses TRBV6-1 and TRBJ1-6; 7 positions agree with TRBD1. Germline trimming cut 4 bases from V and 3 bases from J; bases unmatched to any gene: 6. The length of the CDR3 is 16 residues. Per the germline V gene, CDR1 is MNHNS and CDR2 is SASEGT. Written as DNA, the CDR3 is TGTGCCAGCAGTGGGGCCGGGACAGTCTATAATTCACCCCTCCACTTT. This gives the protein CASSGAGTVYNSPLHF.

The chain employs TRBV29-1 and TRBJ1-2; D might be TRBD1 (6 bases). In germline, CDR1 is SQVTM, CDR2 ANQGSEA. V lost 5 bases and J 0 bases, leaving 10 bases between the germline ends. This CDR3 comprises 13 residues. The CDR3 sequence is CSVRTEANYGYTF. The CDR3 nucleotides are TGCAGCGTTAGGACAGAAGCTAACTATGGCTACACCTTC.

This clonotype occurred many times. V and J are TRBV6-1 and TRBJ2-1; weak D call: TRBD2 (5 bases). The V end was cut by 5 bases, the J end by 10 bases, with 12 bases between. Germline CDR1 and CDR2: MNHNS and SASEGT. The length of the CDR3 is 12 residues. The CDR3 loop reads CASSWGDSEQFF. The DNA of the CDR3 is TGTGCCAGCAGTTGGGGAGACTCGGAGCAGTTCTTC.

A remark on this clonotype: This may stem from a read error, because a much larger clone lies one nucleotide away. The rearrangement links TRBV15 to TRBJ2-1, with a tentative D call TRBD2 (5 bases). Germline loops: CDR1 LNHNV, CDR2 YYDKDF (reference sequence). The length of the CDR3 is 14 residues. V dropped 4 bases and J dropped 6 bases, with 13 bases sitting between them. The CDR3 spells CATSTCSSTNEQFF. As DNA, the CDR3 is TGTGCCACCAGCACCTGTTCTAGCACCAATGAGCAGTTCTTC.

As to this clonotype: The germline gene is not matched at one end of the junction; a read error may be the cause. This chain links TRBV2 with TRBJ1-2; D remains ambiguous. The CDR3 is 11 amino acids. Germline CDR1 and CDR2: SNHLY and FYNNEI. The CDR3 is CASETGYDYTF. The CDR3 bases are TGTGCCAGCGAAACCGGCTATGACTACACCTTC.

This clonotype was observed a handful of times. The chain is built from TRBV13 and TRBJ2-7, with 9 bases fitting TRBD2. CDR1 is PRHDT, CDR2 FYEKMQ, per germline (reference sequence). This CDR3 spans 16 amino acids. V was pared by 4 bases and J by 0 bases, with 7 bases of the junction left unmatched. DNA of the CDR3: TGTGCCAGCAGCTCCTCCGGGACTAGCACCTCCTACGAGCAGTACTTC. Amino acids: CASSSSGTSTSYEQYF.

This clonotype came up many times. The chain has TRBV27 and TRBJ2-5; D gene unclear. The length of the CDR3 is 13 residues. The germline V gene has CDR1 MNHEY and CDR2 SMNVEV (reference sequence). V was trimmed by 5 bases and J by 0 bases, leaving 7 bases between them. CDR3 residues: CASSPTHQETQYF. DNA of the CDR3: TGTGCCAGCAGTCCGACACACCAAGAGACCCAGTACTTC.

This clonotype has a count of ten or more. The chain employs TRBV20-1 and TRBJ2-1; 7 bases map to TRBD1. CDR1 and CDR2 (germline): DFQATT, SNEGSKA (reference sequence). J was trimmed by 2 bases and V by 6 bases; bases with no gene match: 10. The CDR3 is made up of 15 amino acids. CDR3 region: CSAPRQGSPYNEQFF. The CDR3 nucleotides are TGCAGTGCGCCCAGACAGGGAAGTCCCTACAATGAGCAGTTCTTC.

The V and J genes are TRBV7-2 and TRBJ2-4, with 9 bases matching TRBD1. CDR1 and CDR2 (germline): SGHTA, FQGNSA. Germline trimming cut 1 base from V and 0 bases from J; bases unmatched to any gene: 1. The CDR3 has 16 residues. CDR3 amino acids: CASSLGTGVAKNIQYF. In DNA form, the CDR3 reads TGTGCCAGCAGCTTAGGGACAGGGGTAGCCAAAAACATTCAGTACTTC.

Many counts were recorded for this clonotype. The gene calls are TRBV11-2 and TRBJ2-3; D gene ambiguous. The CDR3 consists of 14 residues. The V gene's germline CDR1 is SGHAT and CDR2 FQNNGV. With 2 bases removed from V and 4 bases from J, the gap between germline ends came to 10 bases. For the CDR3, the DNA is TGTGCCAGCAGCTTATCTCTCCAGGCAGATACGCAGTATTTT. Protein product: CASSLSLQADTQYF.

This clonotype showed up just a few times. The chain employs TRBV4-1 and TRBJ2-7; 8 bases align to TRBD2. The CDR3 is made up of 16 amino acids. Germline CDR1 reads MGHRA; CDR2 reads YSYEKL. V shed 4 bases and J 0 bases; nucleotides not matched to a gene: 8. CDR3 sequence reads: CASSPIGGGHSYEQYF. CDR3 nucleotide sequence: TGCGCCAGCAGCCCAATTGGCGGGGGGCACTCCTACGAGCAGTACTTC.

This clonotype was detected ten times or more. The chain is built from TRBV12-3 or TRBV12-4 and TRBJ2-7; D gene unclear. Deletions cut 5 bases from V and 7 bases from J, with 21 bases between. This CDR3 has 15 residues. CDR3 in DNA: TGTGCCAGCAGTCCCCAAGGAAGTGTGGTTATGGAGCAGTACTTC. It yields the protein CASSPQGSVVMEQYF.

V is TRBV4-3 and J is TRBJ2-5; 8 bases agree with TRBD1. The CDR3 covers 15 residues. J was trimmed by 5 bases and V by 5 bases; bases with no gene match: 10. Germline-derived CDR1 and CDR2 are LGHNA and YSLEER. The CDR3 region has the DNA TGCGCCAGCAGCGACCGCTACAGGGGGTCGGAGACCCAGTACTTC. Amino acids: CASSDRYRGSETQYF.

The chain has TRBV19 and TRBJ2-3; weak D call: TRBD2 (6 bases). Germline CDR1 and CDR2: LNHDA and SQIVND (reference sequence). Trimming shortened V by 3 bases and J by 6 bases, and 22 bases separated the two germline ends. The CDR3 totals 17 residues. The CDR3 DNA reads as TGTGCCAGTAGTATTCGGTCGGCTCGGGAGTTGTCCGATACGCAGTATTTT. It is translated as CASSIRSARELSDTQYF.

This clonotype was recorded many times. V gene TRBV12-3 or TRBV12-4 combines with J gene TRBJ2-5, with TRBD1 matching 9 bases. The length of the CDR3 is 15 residues. Trimming cost V 1 base and J 2 bases; bases outside gene matches: 2. This CDR3 is CASSLGTGAQETQYF. The CDR3 region has the DNA TGTGCCAGCAGTTTAGGGACAGGGGCGCAAGAGACCCAGTACTTC.

About this clonotype: A read error may be the cause here, since a much bigger clone is one base away. V and J are TRBV20-1 and TRBJ2-1, with 12 bases aligning to TRBD2. Matching the DNA end better, TRBJ2-7 makes the J call doubtful. Germline assignment: CDR1 DFQATT and CDR2 SNEGSKA (reference sequence). This CDR3 is 15 amino acids long. The CDR3 is CSASGLAGPYNEQYF. The CDR3 DNA is TGCAGTGCTAGTGGACTAGCGGGACCCTACAATGAGCAGTACTTC.

This clonotype was detected many times. V is TRBV7-6 and J is TRBJ1-2, with D maybe TRBD1 (5 bases). This CDR3 is 14 amino acids long. Trimming took 1 base from V and 4 from J, leaving 10 bases between them. In germline, CDR1 is SGHVS, CDR2 FNYEAQ. CDR3 DNA: TGTGCCAGCAGCTTAGGGGGCGCGGGCTATGGCTACACCTTC. Protein sequence: CASSLGGAGYGYTF.

On this clonotype itself: No conserved phenylalanine or tryptophan ends this CDR3, so it is likely a read error. The rearrangement links TRBV20-1 to TRBJ1-1; D is uncertain. CDR3 length: 14 residues. Germline loops: CDR1 DFQATT, CDR2 SNEGSKA (reference sequence). V was trimmed by 6 bases and J by 3 bases, leaving 17 bases between them. CDR3 protein: CSADLARWDTEAFV. The CDR3 region has the DNA TGCAGTGCCGACTTGGCGCGGTGGGACACTGAAGCTTTCGTT.

The CDR3 sequence is CAISEGGIYQPQHF. CDR3 coding DNA: TGTGCCATCAGTGAGGGTGGGATTTATCAGCCCCAGCATTTT. This chain joins TRBV10-3 and TRBJ1-5; no clear D gene. The CDR3 consists of 14 residues. Trimming stripped 2 bases from V and 5 bases from J, with 10 bases between. From germline, CDR1 is ENHRY and CDR2 SYGVKD.

This clonotype showed up many times. The chain links TRBV3-1 to TRBJ2-3; D possibly uses TRBD1 or TRBD2 (5 bases each). V was shortened by 1 base and J by 0 bases, with 5 bases between the two germline ends. This CDR3 is 14 amino acids long. Germline CDR1 reads LGHDT; CDR2 reads YNNKEL (reference sequence). The CDR3 nucleotides read TGTGCCAGCAGCCAAGGGGACAGCACAGATACGCAGTATTTT. It specifies CASSQGDSTDTQYF.

This clonotype showed up many times. The chain links TRBV20-1 to TRBJ2-1; no reliable D call. V was cut by 4 bases and J by 0 bases, with 10 bases left in between. In germline, CDR1 is DFQATT, CDR2 SNEGSKA (reference sequence). The CDR3 covers 14 residues. This CDR3 reads CSATPGYSYNEQFF. For the CDR3, the DNA is TGCAGTGCTACACCGGGCTACTCCTACAATGAGCAGTTCTTC.

This clonotype was detected ten times or more. V gene TRBV6-2 or TRBV6-3 combines with J gene TRBJ1-1; TRBD1 might be the D (6 bases). Germline CDR1 MNHEY, CDR2 SVGEGT. This CDR3 has 15 residues. Trimming removed 6 bases from V and 3 bases from J, with 17 bases in between. The CDR3 DNA reads as TGTGCCAGCAGCTATCCACAGGGATTGGACACTGAAGCTTTCTTT. It codes for CASSYPQGLDTEAFF.

This clonotype was found many times. V gene TRBV6-2 or TRBV6-3 combines with J gene TRBJ1-1; D uncertain. Deletions cut 5 bases from V and 5 bases from J, with 15 bases between. The CDR3 extends over 14 amino acids. The V gene's germline CDR1 is MNHEY and CDR2 SVGEGT. The CDR3, as DNA: TGTGCCAGCAGTCCCGACCACGCGGGGACTGAAGCTTTCTTT. It codes for CASSPDHAGTEAFF.

This clonotype was recorded many times. The chain is built from TRBV18 and TRBJ2-7; D uncertain. Germline loops: CDR1 KGHSH, CDR2 LQKENI. This CDR3 is 13 amino acids long. Trimming left V 0 bases short and J 5 bases short, with 8 bases between. CDR3 nucleotides: TGTGCCAGCTCACCACCGGTGAGAAACGAGCAGTACTTC. Its translation is CASSPPVRNEQYF.

The chain carries TRBV19 and TRBJ2-1, with D perhaps TRBD1 (7 bases). CDR1 and CDR2 (germline): LNHDA, SQIVND (reference sequence). The V gene lost 9 bases and the J gene lost 0 bases, with 21 bases spanning the gap. The CDR3 is 17 residues long. The CDR3 nucleotides read TGTGCCAGCGGAGGGGGCGGAGGGGGAGCCTCCTACAATGAGCAGTTCTTC. It encodes CASGGGGGGASYNEQFF.

This chain joins TRBV20-1 and TRBJ2-7; no firm D call. From germline, CDR1 is DFQATT and CDR2 SNEGSKA (reference sequence). The CDR3 loop spans 13 amino acids. V was clipped by 7 bases and J by 9 bases, with 22 bases between them. The CDR3 DNA is TGCAGTGTTACCCCTGGCTTGGCTGGGGTGCAGTACTTC. This sequence encodes CSVTPGLAGVQYF.

This clonotype has ten or more counts. This sequence joins TRBV28 and TRBJ2-7; 7 bases are shared with TRBD2. The germline CDR1 and CDR2 sequences are MDHEN and SYDVKM. The trim removed 3 bases at V and 2 bases at J, leaving 7 bases unmatched. The CDR3 consists of 15 residues. The CDR3 here is CASSFQGLSAYEQYF. In DNA form, the CDR3 reads TGTGCCAGCAGTTTTCAGGGACTATCAGCCTACGAGCAGTACTTC.

The rearrangement uses TRBV5-1 and TRBJ2-2, with TRBD2 identical over 8 bases. In germline, CDR1 is SGHRS, CDR2 YFSETQ. The junction had 10 bases not matched to a gene; V was cut back by 4 bases and J by 5 bases. CDR3 length: 16 amino acids. This CDR3 reads CASSETAGAVTGELFF. For the CDR3, the DNA is TGCGCCAGCAGCGAAACAGCGGGAGCGGTTACCGGGGAGCTGTTTTTT. The whole variable domain, remainder taken from reference TRBV5-1 and TRBJ2-2, is KAGVTQTPRYLIKTRGQQVTLSCSPISGHRSVSWYQQTPGQGLQFLFEYFSETQRNKGNFPGRFSGRQFSNSRSEMNVSTLELGDSALYLCASSETAGAVTGELFFGEGSRLTVL.

This clonotype was picked up many times. The chain employs TRBV29-1 and TRBJ2-7; 12 bases match TRBD2. Germline CDR1 and CDR2: SQVTM and ANQGSEA. The CDR3 extends over 13 amino acids. V shed 4 bases and J 2 bases; nucleotides not matched to a gene: 0. The CDR3 here is CSVGTSGAYEQYF. The CDR3 DNA reads as TGCAGCGTTGGGACTAGCGGGGCCTACGAGCAGTACTTC.

This clonotype was observed a handful of times. V usage is TRBV20-1 and J usage is TRBJ2-2; 8 bases fit TRBD1. J gave up 1 base and V 4 bases, and 5 bases lay outside the gene matches. CDR3 size: 15 residues. Germline V gene lookup returns CDR1 DFQATT and CDR2 SNEGSKA (reference sequence). The chain's CDR3 is CSAKKGTGNTGELFF. Written as DNA, the CDR3 is TGCAGTGCTAAAAAAGGGACAGGGAACACCGGGGAGCTGTTTTTT.